This TCR beta chain is drawn from a study of response to subunit inactivated influenza vaccine. Study-wide points: Each seasonal influenza vaccination, the authors suggested, recruits few new T cells.

This clonotype was counted at least ten times. Its antigen remains unknown. TCRdb called the RT-PCR reads again in MiXCR, with one record for every CDR3 protein. The sample has 650,000 to 700,000 distinct CDR3 sequences; around 14% are singletons. V trimming: 8 bases; J trimming: 2 bases; junction bases outside the gene matches: 12. The CDR3 runs 17 residues. Per the germline V gene, CDR1 is LNHDA and CDR2 is SQIVND (reference sequence). The sequence was collected from a man in his fifties who received an inactivated influenza vaccine. This chain links TRBV19 with TRBJ2-6; 7 nucleotides align to TRBD1. This specimen consisted of PBMCs from blood, obtained 11 to 12 days after vaccination. CDR3 region: CASRQGKASPGANVLTF. CDR3 sequence (DNA): TGTGCCAGTCGACAGGGTAAGGCGTCTCCTGGGGCCAACGTCCTGACTTTC.